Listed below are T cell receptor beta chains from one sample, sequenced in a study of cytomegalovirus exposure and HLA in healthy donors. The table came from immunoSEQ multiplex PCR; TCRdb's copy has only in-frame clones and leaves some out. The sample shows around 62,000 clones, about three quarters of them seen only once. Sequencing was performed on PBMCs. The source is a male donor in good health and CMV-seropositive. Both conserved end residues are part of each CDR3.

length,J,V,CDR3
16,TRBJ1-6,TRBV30,CAWSAGGATYNSPLHF
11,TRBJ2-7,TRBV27,CASGDRHEQYF
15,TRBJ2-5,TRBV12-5,CASGLLHTLGETQYF
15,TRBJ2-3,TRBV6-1,CASSEGVARTDTQYF
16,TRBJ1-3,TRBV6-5,CASSYFATGGGNTIYF
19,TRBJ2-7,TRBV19,CASSIDVGLAGAPGNEQYF
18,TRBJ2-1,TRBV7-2,CASSVGLAGGRRDNEQFF
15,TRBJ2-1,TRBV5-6,CASSLGLAGYNEQFF
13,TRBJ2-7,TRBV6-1,CASRGQTAYEQYF
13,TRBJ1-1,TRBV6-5,CASNQQGEVEAFF
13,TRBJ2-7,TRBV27,CASSPQSSYEQYF
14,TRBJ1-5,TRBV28,CASSLGAANQPQHF
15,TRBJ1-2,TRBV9,CASSVQVGGPYGYTF
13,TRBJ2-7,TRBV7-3,CASSFGGDYEQYF
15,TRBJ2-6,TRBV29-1,CSVQGDNSGANVLTF
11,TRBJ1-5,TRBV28,CARRREEPQHF
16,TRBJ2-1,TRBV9,CASSGQGTGSNNEQFF